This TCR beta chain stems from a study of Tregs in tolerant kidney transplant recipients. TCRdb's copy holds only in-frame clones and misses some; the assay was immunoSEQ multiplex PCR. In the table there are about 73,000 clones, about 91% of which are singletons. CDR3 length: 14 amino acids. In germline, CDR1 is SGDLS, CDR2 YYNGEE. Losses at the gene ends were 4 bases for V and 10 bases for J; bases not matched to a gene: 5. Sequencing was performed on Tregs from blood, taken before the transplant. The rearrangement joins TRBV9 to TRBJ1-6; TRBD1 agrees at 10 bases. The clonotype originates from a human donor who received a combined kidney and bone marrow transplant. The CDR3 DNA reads TGTGCCAGCAGCCCCGGGACAGGGGTCTCACCCCTCCACTTT. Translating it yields CASSPGTGVSPLHF.